This T cell receptor beta chain was captured in a study of cytomegalovirus exposure and HLA in healthy donors. General study findings and limits: About 90% or about 30% of the time was how often most TCR beta V segments were productive, according to an earlier analysis.

As to this clone: Its antigen remains unidentified.

PCR involved 60 Vbeta and 13 Jbeta primers. Authors' methods: The authors later counted 65 million to 80 million unique TCR beta chains, 9 million to 14 million of them shared. Produced via immunoSEQ multiplex PCR; TCRdb's table is partial and in-frame only. V and J calls and clone size follow that table, whereas D and trimming were derived from the DNA. This sample has under 110,000 clones, with under 80% found just once. CDR1 is LNHDA, CDR2 SQIVND, per germline (reference sequence). V lost 6 bases to trimming and J lost 9 bases; unmatched junction nucleotides: 13. This CDR3 comprises 16 residues. This chain connects TRBV19 to TRBJ2-2; 10 nucleotides line up with TRBD1. Source material: PBMCs. The receptor comes from a woman between 45 and 65 years old in good health and CMV-seropositive. CDR3 region: CASSIRQGAGNRELFF. The CDR3 DNA reads TGTGCCAGTAGCATCAGACAGGGGGCAGGTAATCGGGAGCTGTTTTTT.